This T cell receptor (beta chain) comes out of a study of CXCR3-negative and CXCR3-positive naive CD8 T cells. Naive CD8+ T cells were CD45RO-CCR7+CD27+CD95-. UMI-labeled 5' RACE yielded the TRB cDNA libraries. With the 5' RACE reads reprocessed, TCRdb shows one record per CDR3 protein and no DNA. Its table lists 150,000 or so distinct CDR3 sequences. Germline lookup yields CDR1 MGHDK and CDR2 SYGVNS. The CDR3 runs to 14 residues. This clonotype originated in a human donor in good health. Some clones in this sample may be carry-over from other donors' samples. The source material was naive CXCR3- CD8+ T cells from blood. Indicated subset: CD45RO-CCR7+CD27+CD95- naive CD8+ T cells lacking CXCR3 (TNR3-). This chain links TRBV25-1 with TRBJ2-7; TCRdb returns TRBD1, unconfirmable since there is no DNA. CDR3 amino acids: CASSGKTGVREQYF.